This T cell receptor beta chain was recorded in a study of T cell responses to AZD1222 COVID-19 vaccine. Trimming stripped 6 bases from V and 0 bases from J, with 19 bases between. The length of the CDR3 is 17 residues. Germline CDR1 SNHLY, CDR2 FYNNEI. Some clones are missing from TCRdb's copy, which holds only in-frame ones; the method was immunoSEQ multiplex PCR. The sample lists about 220,000 clones; 85% to 95% were seen once. As regards this clone: No antigen is known for it.

Findings and caveats of the study: Recipients of two AZD1222 doses showed rising Spike-specific TCR breadth and depth. White British ancestry dominated among donors, who included more females, and clonal diversity was possibly underestimated. Dominant CD4 TCR responses targeted spike regions 160-218 and 743-854. All repertoire sampling was performed exclusively after the peak T cell response.

The sequence was obtained from an adult in good health. The chain recombines TRBV2 with TRBJ2-3; perhaps TRBD1 as D (5 bases). Sequenced material: peripheral blood, taken on day 0 of MenACWY control vaccination. The CDR3 nucleotides are TGTGCCAGCAGGTTACGACAGCCCTCAACTAGCACAGATACGCAGTATTTT. It specifies CASRLRQPSTSTDTQYF.